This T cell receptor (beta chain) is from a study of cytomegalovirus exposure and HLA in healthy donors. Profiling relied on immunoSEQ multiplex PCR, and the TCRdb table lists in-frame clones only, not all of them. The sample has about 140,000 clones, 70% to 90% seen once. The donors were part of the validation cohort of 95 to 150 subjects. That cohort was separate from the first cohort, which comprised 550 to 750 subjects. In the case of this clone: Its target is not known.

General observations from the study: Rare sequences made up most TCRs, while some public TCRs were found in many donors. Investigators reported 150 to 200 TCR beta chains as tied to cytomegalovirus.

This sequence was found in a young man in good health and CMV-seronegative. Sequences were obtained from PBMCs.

The CDR3 bases are TGCGCCAGCAGCCCGAGAACAGGGGAAGAGCAGTTCTTC. Its protein is CASSPRTGEEQFF. V usage is TRBV5-1 and J usage is TRBJ2-1; 7 bases align to TRBD1. Germline V lookup: CDR1 SGHRS, CDR2 YFSETQ. The V gene end was trimmed by 4 bases and the J gene end by 10 bases; junction bases not matched to a gene: 8. The CDR3 contains 13 residues.